The 27 T cell receptor beta chains in this list originate from one sample, sequenced in a study of control samples from healthy donors and cancer patients. This table comes from immunoSEQ multiplex PCR, and its TCRdb copy is limited to in-frame clones, with some not included. Here the sample spans some 150,000 clones, about 93% being singletons. The sample consisted of blood. The receptors derive from a middle-aged man in good health.

The gene calls are TRBV19 and TRBJ2-7; D remains unclear. The length of the CDR3 is 15 residues. V lost 2 bases to trimming and J lost 0 bases, with 11 bases between them. Germline lookup yields CDR1 LNHDA and CDR2 SQIVND (reference sequence). The CDR3, as DNA: TGTGCCAGTAGTATACTTCCCAGCAGCTCCTACGAGCAGTACTTC. It encodes CASSILPSSSYEQYF.

The V call is TRBV29-1, the J call TRBJ2-7, with 8 nucleotides matching TRBD2. J lost 1 base, V lost 7 bases, and 6 bases had no gene match. This CDR3 region has 13 residues. The germline V gene has CDR1 SQVTM and CDR2 ANQGSEA. In DNA form, the CDR3 reads TGCAGCGCCAATAGCGGGAATTCCTACGAGCAGTACTTC. This sequence encodes CSANSGNSYEQYF.

CDR3 sequence: CASTMTSGYEQYF. CDR3 DNA sequence: TGTGCCAGCACCATGACTAGCGGCTACGAGCAGTACTTC. The chain joins TRBV6-5 to TRBJ2-7, with 9 nucleotides matching TRBD2. There are 13 residues in the CDR3. The junction had 4 bases not matched to a gene; V was cut back by 7 bases and J by 3 bases. Germline-derived CDR1 and CDR2 are MNHEY and SVGAGI.

The V call is TRBV2, the J call TRBJ1-4, with D possibly TRBD1 on 5 matching bases. The germline V and J ends were trimmed by 8 bases and 0 bases, with 13 bases remaining between them. CDR1 is SNHLY, CDR2 FYNNEI, per germline. The CDR3 covers 15 residues. CDR3: CASSRGTSTNEKLFF. CDR3 in DNA: TGTGCCAGCTCCCGCGGGACCTCAACTAATGAAAAACTGTTTTTT.

The rearrangement links TRBV6-5 to TRBJ2-7, with TRBD1 identical over 11 bases. J gave up 5 bases and V 7 bases, and 10 bases lay outside the gene matches. Germline CDR1 is MNHEY and CDR2 is SVGAGI. CDR3 length: 15 residues. The chain's CDR3 is CASTKRTGGKNEQYF. The CDR3 coding sequence is TGTGCCAGCACCAAAAGGACAGGGGGCAAGAACGAGCAGTACTTC.

This sequence joins TRBV5-6 and TRBJ1-4; no reliable D call. Germline loops: CDR1 SGHDT, CDR2 YYEEEE. The CDR3 is 14 amino acids. Trimming stripped 0 bases from V and 8 bases from J, with 11 bases between. The CDR3 bases are TGTGCCAGCAGCTTGGACATCCCGGGGGAAAAACTGTTTTTT. Translated: CASSLDIPGEKLFF.

The CDR3 DNA follows: TGCGCCAGCAGCTTGGGACAGGGAACAGCACCCCTCCACTTT. Its translation: CASSLGQGTAPLHF. The chain uses TRBV5-1 and TRBJ1-6, with 7 bases matching TRBD1. V was clipped by 0 bases and J by 11 bases; unmatched bases: 5. The CDR3 consists of 14 residues. Germline CDR1 SGHRS, CDR2 YFSETQ.

This rearrangement joins TRBV6-5 to TRBJ1-4; unclear D gene. This CDR3 comprises 16 residues. Trimming took off 2 bases at V and 0 bases at J, with 10 bases between the two ends. CDR1 and CDR2 from the germline V gene are MNHEY and SVGAGI. CDR3 in amino acids: CASSYRQSATNEKLFF. The CDR3 DNA is TGTGCCAGCAGTTACCGGCAGAGTGCAACTAATGAAAAACTGTTTTTT.

V and J are TRBV2 and TRBJ2-1, with D perhaps matching TRBD2 (5 bases). The CDR3 is 11 residues long. Germline V gives CDR1 SNHLY, CDR2 FYNNEI. V was trimmed by 5 bases and J by 7 bases, leaving 6 bases between them. The CDR3: CASSWENEQFF. The CDR3 coding sequence is TGTGCCAGCAGTTGGGAGAATGAGCAGTTCTTC.

The chain joins TRBV13 to TRBJ2-2; D possibly uses TRBD1 or TRBD2 (5 bases each). V dropped 4 bases and J dropped 4 bases, with 16 bases sitting between them. The length of the CDR3 is 16 residues. CDR1 is PRHDT, CDR2 FYEKMQ, per germline (reference sequence). The DNA for the CDR3 is TGTGCCAGCAGCTCGTGGCGGGCAGGGCCCACCGGGGAGCTGTTTTTT. Amino acids: CASSSWRAGPTGELFF.

The chain employs TRBV15 and TRBJ2-7; D remains ambiguous. The CDR3 runs to 15 residues. The V end lost 0 bases, the J end lost 2 bases, and 11 bases lay between the germline ends. Germline CDR1 reads LNHNV; CDR2 reads YYDKDF (reference sequence). CDR3: CATSRDDRAAYEQYF. The CDR3 nucleotides are TGTGCCACCAGCAGAGACGACCGGGCTGCCTACGAGCAGTACTTC.

The V call is TRBV19, the J call TRBJ2-3; 9 bases line up with TRBD1. Germline V gene lookup returns CDR1 LNHDA and CDR2 SQIVND (reference sequence). With V trimmed by 4 bases and J by 5 bases, 10 bases remained unmatched. CDR3 length: 16 residues. In DNA, the CDR3 is TGTGCCAGTAGTAATGGGGACAGGGACTACTTAGATACGCAGTATTTT. It yields the protein CASSNGDRDYLDTQYF.

V gene TRBV19 combines with J gene TRBJ1-5; D is undetermined. V shed 3 bases and J shed 9 bases, with 9 bases lying between them. Germline CDR1 and CDR2: LNHDA and SQIVND (reference sequence). The CDR3 covers 12 residues. The CDR3 bases are TGTGCCAGTAGTATCGGTTTGCTGCCCCAGCATTTT. It encodes CASSIGLLPQHF. Complete variable domain (other parts from reference TRBV19 and TRBJ1-5): DGGITQSPKYLFRKEGQNVTLSCEQNLNHDAMYWYRQDPGQGLRLIYYSQIVNDFQKGDIAEGYSVSREKKESFPLTVTSAQKNPTAFYLCASSIGLLPQHFGDGTRLSIL.

The chain links TRBV27 to TRBJ1-2; D is perhaps TRBD1 (5 bases). Trimming removed 5 bases from V and 6 bases from J, with 16 bases in between. The CDR3 totals 14 residues. Germline CDR1 MNHEY, CDR2 SMNVEV (reference sequence). Here the CDR3 DNA reads TGTGCCAGCAGTCCCGGGACTGCCCGAAATGGCTACACCTTC. Translated, it gives CASSPGTARNGYTF.

The rearrangement links TRBV18 to TRBJ2-3, with D perhaps matching TRBD1 (6 bases). CDR1 is KGHSH and CDR2 is LQKENI in the germline V gene. V dropped 6 bases and J dropped 3 bases, with 10 bases sitting between them. The CDR3 sequence is 13 residues long. This CDR3 reads CASSGAVTDTQYF. The DNA of the CDR3 is TGTGCCAGCTCGGGGGCGGTAACAGATACGCAGTATTTT.

The chain employs TRBV9 and TRBJ2-2; no firm D call. CDR1 is SGDLS and CDR2 is YYNGEE in the germline V gene. The CDR3 contains 12 residues. Deletions cut 5 bases from V and 6 bases from J, with 8 bases between. In nucleotides, the CDR3 is TGTGCCAGCAGGACTGCGTCCGGGGAGCTGTTTTTT. Protein: CASRTASGELFF.

The rearrangement joins TRBV28 to TRBJ2-3, with a possible D match to TRBD2 (6 bases). V shed 4 bases and J shed 3 bases, with 14 bases lying between them. The germline gives CDR1 MDHEN, CDR2 SYDVKM. The CDR3 spans 15 residues. Written as DNA, the CDR3 is TGTGCCAGCAGTTCCCCAGCGGGTGGGACAGATACGCAGTATTTT. Encoded protein: CASSSPAGGTDTQYF.

This clone was picked up one time. CDR3 sequence reads: CASRTQQFGRTDTQYF. CDR3 in DNA: TGTGCCAGTAGAACGCAACAGTTTGGGCGCACAGATACGCAGTATTTT. The rearrangement links TRBV19 to TRBJ2-3; no firm D call. The CDR3 covers 16 residues. V gave up 6 bases and J gave up 1 base, with 17 bases separating them. Per the germline V gene, CDR1 is LNHDA and CDR2 is SQIVND (reference sequence).

The rearrangement uses TRBV6-6 and TRBJ2-2; 12 bases match TRBD2. V lost 10 bases, J lost 6 bases, and 3 bases stayed unmatched. Germline V gene lookup returns CDR1 MNHNY and CDR2 SVGAGI (reference sequence). This CDR3 is 13 amino acids long. As DNA, the CDR3 is TGTGCCACGGGGACTAGCGGGCCCGGGGAGCTGTTTTTT. This codes for CATGTSGPGELFF.

This sequence joins TRBV4-1 and TRBJ1-4; 9 bases are a match to TRBD1. CDR1 and CDR2 from the germline V gene are MGHRA and YSYEKL. This CDR3 spans 15 amino acids. The J segment lost 8 bases and the V segment lost 0 bases, leaving 4 bases of the junction unmatched. The CDR3 DNA reads TGCGCCAGCAGCCAAGATGACAGGGGGGGGGAAAAACTGTTTTTT. This translates into CASSQDDRGGEKLFF.

The chain uses TRBV5-1 and TRBJ2-7; a weak D match, TRBD2 (6 bases). This CDR3 comprises 13 residues. V was shortened by 0 bases and J by 4 bases, with 8 bases between the two germline ends. Germline V gene sequence: CDR1 SGHRS, CDR2 YFSETQ. The CDR3 DNA sequence: TGCGCCAGCAGCTTGGAGGGAGGTTACGAGCAGTACTTC. Its translation is CASSLEGGYEQYF. The full variable domain, with the rest looked up from reference TRBV5-1 and TRBJ2-7, is KAGVTQTPRYLIKTRGQQVTLSCSPISGHRSVSWYQQTPGQGLQFLFEYFSETQRNKGNFPGRFSGRQFSNSRSEMNVSTLELGDSALYLCASSLEGGYEQYFGPGTRLTVT.

The V call is TRBV5-1, the J call TRBJ2-5; tentative D call: TRBD2 (6 bases). V lost 1 base and J lost 1, with 14 bases in between. Germline V CDR1 and CDR2: SGHRS, YFSETQ. The CDR3 spans 16 residues. CDR3 sequence reads: CASSLRTGLAQETQYF. For the CDR3, the DNA is TGCGCCAGCAGCTTGAGGACGGGACTTGCCCAAGAGACCCAGTACTTC.

The chain has TRBV11-2 and TRBJ1-2; tentative D call: TRBD1 (5 bases). From germline, CDR1 is SGHAT and CDR2 FQNNGV. The CDR3 consists of 14 residues. V was trimmed by 0 bases and J by 4 bases, leaving 9 bases between them. The CDR3 loop is CASSLEGGTYGYTF. The DNA of the CDR3 is TGTGCCAGCAGCTTAGAGGGAGGGACCTATGGCTACACCTTC.

This clone is a singleton in its sample. This rearrangement joins TRBV2 to TRBJ2-7, with 7 nucleotides matching TRBD2. The CDR3 is 12 residues long. Unmatched junction bases numbered 6, after V lost 6 bases and J lost 7 bases. The germline gives CDR1 SNHLY, CDR2 FYNNEI. The CDR3 loop is CASRPGEGEQYF. CDR3 coding DNA: TGTGCCAGCAGACCGGGGGAGGGGGAGCAGTACTTC. Full variable domain (missing parts from reference TRBV2 and TRBJ2-7): EPEVTQTPSHQVTQMGQEVILRCVPISNHLYFYWYRQILGQKVEFLVSFYNNEISEKSEIFDDQFSVERPDGSNFTLKIRSTKLEDSAMYFCASRPGEGEQYFGPGTRLTVT.

The V call is TRBV9, the J call TRBJ1-2; possibly TRBD1 for D (5 bases). The CDR3 runs 15 residues. Trimming removed 0 bases at V and 2 bases at J, with 11 bases between. Germline CDR1 SGDLS, CDR2 YYNGEE. In DNA form, the CDR3 reads TGTGCCAGCAGCGTAGACGGGGGAGCGAACTATGGCTACACCTTC. Protein sequence: CASSVDGGANYGYTF. The full variable domain, with the rest looked up from reference TRBV9 and TRBJ1-2, is DSGVTQTPKHLITATGQRVTLRCSPRSGDLSVYWYQQSLDQGLQFLIQYYNGEERAKGNILERFSAQQFPDLHSELNLSSLELGDSALYFCASSVDGGANYGYTFGSGTRLTVV.

The gene calls are TRBV13 and TRBJ1-1, with D unresolved. Germline V gene sequence: CDR1 PRHDT, CDR2 FYEKMQ (reference sequence). This CDR3 comprises 13 residues. V was pared by 0 bases and J by 4 bases, with 6 bases between. The CDR3 loop is CASSLGLLTEAFF. The CDR3 region has the DNA TGTGCCAGCAGCTTAGGCCTCCTCACTGAAGCTTTCTTT.

The DNA of the CDR3 is TGTGCCAGCAGGCCCAACAATCAGCCCCAGCATTTT. This codes for CASRPNNQPQHF. This rearrangement joins TRBV28 to TRBJ1-5; D unresolved. The germline V and J ends were trimmed by 6 bases and 3 bases, with 6 bases remaining between them. Germline CDR1 reads MDHEN; CDR2 reads SYDVKM. The CDR3 is made up of 12 amino acids.